These 6 T cell receptor beta chains share one sample of origin, sequenced in a study of CD8 T cells in ankylosing spondylitis. TCRdb itself ran the 5' RACE reads through MiXCR, one entry per CDR3 protein. The data hold 210,000 or so distinct CDR3 sequences, with under 30% observed a single time. Sequencing was carried out using blood, either unsorted or a sorted T cell fraction (not recorded which). The receptor source for this set is a male donor with ankylosing spondylitis or in good health (not recorded which).

This clonotype was detected many times. This chain links TRBV10-3 with TRBJ1-1, with D maybe TRBD1 (5 bases). The germline V gene encodes CDR1 ENHRY and CDR2 SYGVKD. The CDR3 length is 14 residues. V lost 4 bases and J 0 bases, leaving 9 bases between the germline ends. DNA for the CDR3: TGTGCCATCAGTGCACAGGTTATGAACACTGAAGCTTTCTTT. Translated: CAISAQVMNTEAFF.

The J gene is TRBJ2-5, the V gene TRBV30, with D perhaps matching TRBD1 or TRBD2 (6 bases each). Germline V lookup: CDR1 GTSNPN, CDR2 SVGIG (reference sequence). CDR3 length equals 13 residues. Trimming shortened V by 4 bases and J by 4 bases, and 13 bases separated the two germline ends. In DNA, the CDR3 is TGTGCCTGGATCAGGGGAGGCGGAGAGACCCAGTACTTC. This codes for CAWIRGGGETQYF.

The chain has TRBV6-2 or TRBV6-3 and TRBJ2-5; no firm D call. The CDR3 totals 13 residues. Between the trimmed V and J ends, which lost 5 bases and 9 bases, there was a span of 16 bases. Germline CDR1 MNHEY, CDR2 SVGEGT. CDR3 in DNA: TGTGCCAGCAGTATCGGATCTCAAGGAGCCCAGTACTTC. It specifies CASSIGSQGAQYF.

This clonotype was observed at least ten times. The rearrangement links TRBV4-2 to TRBJ2-7, with 10 bases that match TRBD2. Germline CDR1 LGHNA, CDR2 YNFKEQ. With 1 base clipped from V and 4 bases from J, the junction kept 7 bases outside the gene matches. The length of the CDR3 is 16 residues. The CDR3 spells CASSQVRLAGEYEQYF. Here the CDR3 DNA reads TGTGCCAGCAGCCAAGTTCGTCTAGCGGGAGAATACGAGCAGTACTTC.

Ten or more counts support this clonotype. This rearrangement joins TRBV28 to TRBJ2-3; D ambiguous. The ends were cut back, 4 bases at V and 5 bases at J, with 7 bases in the middle. The CDR3 totals 12 residues. Germline V lookup: CDR1 MDHEN, CDR2 SYDVKM. The chain's CDR3 is CASSSPQDTQYF. DNA for the CDR3: TGTGCCAGCAGTTCCCCACAAGATACGCAGTATTTT.

This clonotype has ten or more counts. The rearrangement uses TRBV12-3 or TRBV12-4 and TRBJ1-3; 7 nucleotides match TRBD1. V lost 3 bases, J lost 8 bases, and 4 bases stayed unmatched. CDR3 length: 13 amino acids. CDR3 in amino acids: CASSFRQGDTIYF. The DNA for the CDR3 is TGTGCCAGCAGTTTTAGACAGGGCGACACCATATATTTT.